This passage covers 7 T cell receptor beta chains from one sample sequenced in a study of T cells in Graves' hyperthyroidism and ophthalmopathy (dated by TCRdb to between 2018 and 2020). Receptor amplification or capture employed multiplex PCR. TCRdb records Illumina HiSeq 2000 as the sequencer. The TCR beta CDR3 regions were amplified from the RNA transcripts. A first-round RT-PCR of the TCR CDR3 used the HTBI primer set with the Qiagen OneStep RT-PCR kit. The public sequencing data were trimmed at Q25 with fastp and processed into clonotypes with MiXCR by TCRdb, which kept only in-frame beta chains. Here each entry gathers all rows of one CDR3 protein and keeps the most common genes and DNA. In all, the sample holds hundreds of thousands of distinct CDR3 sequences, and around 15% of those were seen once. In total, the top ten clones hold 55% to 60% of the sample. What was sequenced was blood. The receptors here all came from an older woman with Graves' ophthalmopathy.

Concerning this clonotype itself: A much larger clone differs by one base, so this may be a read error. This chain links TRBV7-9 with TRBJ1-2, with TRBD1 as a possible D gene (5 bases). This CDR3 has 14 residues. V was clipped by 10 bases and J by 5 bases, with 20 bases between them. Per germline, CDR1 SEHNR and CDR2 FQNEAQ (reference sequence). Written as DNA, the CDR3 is TGTGCCAATTCACAGGCATTAATGGGTTATGGCTACACCTTC. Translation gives CANSQALMGYGYTF.

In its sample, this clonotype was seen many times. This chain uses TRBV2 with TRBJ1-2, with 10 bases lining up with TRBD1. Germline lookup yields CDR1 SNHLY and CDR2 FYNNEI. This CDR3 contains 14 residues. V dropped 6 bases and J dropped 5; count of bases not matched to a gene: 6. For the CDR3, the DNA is TGTGCCAGCAGAGGGACAGGGGATCAGTATGGCTACACCTTC. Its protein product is CASRGTGDQYGYTF.

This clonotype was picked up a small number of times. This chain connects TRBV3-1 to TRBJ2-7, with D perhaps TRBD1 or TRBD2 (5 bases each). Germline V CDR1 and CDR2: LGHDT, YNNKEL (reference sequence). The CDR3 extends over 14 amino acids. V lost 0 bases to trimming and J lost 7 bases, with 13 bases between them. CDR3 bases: TGTGCCAGCAGCCAAGAAATAGGGACCGGAGAGCAGTACTTC. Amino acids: CASSQEIGTGEQYF.

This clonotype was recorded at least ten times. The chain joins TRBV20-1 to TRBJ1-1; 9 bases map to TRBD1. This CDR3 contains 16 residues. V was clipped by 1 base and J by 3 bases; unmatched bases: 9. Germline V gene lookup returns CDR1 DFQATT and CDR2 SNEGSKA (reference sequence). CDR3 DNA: TGCAGTGCTAGAGGGCCCTTGGGACAGGGCCACACTGAAGCTTTCTTT. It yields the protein CSARGPLGQGHTEAFF.

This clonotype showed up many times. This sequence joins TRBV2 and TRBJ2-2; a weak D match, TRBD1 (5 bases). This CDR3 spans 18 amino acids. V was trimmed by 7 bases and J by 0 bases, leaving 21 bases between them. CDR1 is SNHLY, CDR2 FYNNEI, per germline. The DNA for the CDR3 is TGTGCCAGCACTTTATCTTCTGCAGGGATCTCGAACACCGGGGAGCTGTTTTTT. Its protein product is CASTLSSAGISNTGELFF.

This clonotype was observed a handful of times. CDR3 protein: CASSIRRFNEKLFF. CDR3 in DNA: TGTGCCAGCAGCATCAGACGATTCAATGAAAAACTGTTTTTT. The J gene is TRBJ1-4, the V gene TRBV7-8; no clear D gene. Germline V lookup: CDR1 SGHVS, CDR2 FQNEAQ. V was trimmed by 5 bases and J by 5 bases, leaving 12 bases between them. The CDR3 sequence is 14 residues long.

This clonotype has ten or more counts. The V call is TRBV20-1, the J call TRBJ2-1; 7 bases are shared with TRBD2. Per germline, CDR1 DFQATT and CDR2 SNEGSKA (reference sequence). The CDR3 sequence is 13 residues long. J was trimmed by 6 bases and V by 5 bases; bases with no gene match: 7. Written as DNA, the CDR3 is TGCAGTGCTCCCCGGGACTACCCCAATGAGCAGTTCTTC. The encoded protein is CSAPRDYPNEQFF.